The next 8 T cell receptor beta chains were all read from a single sample in a study of blood T cell repertoires in COVID-19. Sequencing was performed with immunoSEQ multiplex PCR; in TCRdb, only in-frame clones are kept and a portion is missing. Of about 420,000 clones in the sample, about 90% were seen once. The sample consisted of peripheral blood. Receptor source: a man aged 18 to 29 with COVID-19, enrolled during active disease.

The CDR3 coding sequence is TGTGCCAGCAGTGAAGCTCTAGCGGGAGAGGAGGAGACCCAGTACTTC. Translated: CASSEALAGEEETQYF. This chain links TRBV2 with TRBJ2-5, with TRBD2 matching 10 bases. Losses at the gene ends were 0 bases for V and 5 bases for J; bases not matched to a gene: 6. Looked up from germline, CDR1 is SNHLY and CDR2 is FYNNEI. CDR3 length equals 16 residues.

This clone occurred once. The chain recombines TRBV5-1 with TRBJ2-1; 13 nucleotides line up with TRBD2. Trimming cost V 3 bases and J 9 bases; bases outside gene matches: 6. Germline CDR1 is SGHRS and CDR2 is YFSETQ. The CDR3 consists of 15 residues. The CDR3 sequence is CASSYGTSGTGEQFF. The CDR3 DNA sequence: TGCGCCAGCAGCTACGGGACTAGCGGGACGGGTGAGCAGTTCTTC.

The genes are TRBV5-6 and TRBJ2-1; 10 bases are a match to TRBD2. Germline CDR1 and CDR2: SGHDT and YYEEEE. The CDR3 is 12 amino acids. The V and J ends lost 3 bases and 14 bases, in that order; junction bases with no gene match: 5. CDR3 nucleotides: TGTGCCAGCAGCTGGAGCGGGGGGGCGGAGTTCTTC. Residues: CASSWSGGAEFF.

The chain combines TRBV19 with TRBJ1-3, with a weak D call TRBD1 (5 bases). This CDR3 spans 14 amino acids. V was clipped by 3 bases and J by 9 bases, with 15 bases between them. Per germline, CDR1 LNHDA and CDR2 SQIVND (reference sequence). CDR3 nucleotide sequence: TGTGCCAGTAGTATGACAGTTACTCGAGTCACCATATATTTT. Protein product: CASSMTVTRVTIYF.

The chain combines TRBV19 with TRBJ2-2; 10 positions match TRBD1. V dropped 5 bases and J dropped 7; count of bases not matched to a gene: 7. The CDR3 extends over 15 amino acids. The germline V gene has CDR1 LNHDA and CDR2 SQIVND (reference sequence). This chain's CDR3 is CASSAGTGDDGELFF. The CDR3 bases are TGTGCCAGTAGTGCCGGGACAGGGGACGACGGGGAGCTGTTTTTT.

The gene calls are TRBV3-1 (or the pseudogene TRBV3-2) and TRBJ2-5, with a possible D match to TRBD2 (5 bases). The germline V gene has CDR1 LGHDT and CDR2 YNNKEL (reference sequence). The CDR3 covers 12 residues. The V end was cut by 4 bases, the J end by 2 bases, with 5 bases between. The CDR3, as DNA: TGTGCCAGCAGCCGACTACAAGAGACCCAGTACTTC. Its translation is CASSRLQETQYF.

This chain connects TRBV2 to TRBJ2-1; tentatively, D is TRBD2 (5 bases). Germline assignment: CDR1 SNHLY and CDR2 FYNNEI. Trimming pared 7 bases from V and 8 bases from J, leaving 18 bases between. The CDR3 contains 14 residues. The CDR3 loop is CASTEAEYLDEQFF. Written as DNA, the CDR3 is TGTGCCAGCACGGAGGCGGAGTATCTCGATGAGCAGTTCTTC.

There are many counts of this clone. CDR3 DNA: TGTGCCAGTAGTGTCCGGGGGTCAATAAGCGGGAGGGCCCGGGAGACCCAGTACTTC. This codes for CASSVRGSISGRARETQYF. V usage is TRBV19 and J usage is TRBJ2-5; TRBD2 matches at 10 bases. The CDR3 extends over 19 amino acids. Germline V gene data show CDR1 as LNHDA and CDR2 as SQIVND (reference sequence). V dropped 5 bases and J dropped 5; count of bases not matched to a gene: 20. The full variable domain, completed using reference TRBV19 and TRBJ2-5, is DGGITQSPKYLFRKEGQNVTLSCEQNLNHDAMYWYRQDPGQGLRLIYYSQIVNDFQKGDIAEGYSVSREKKESFPLTVTSAQKNPTAFYLCASSVRGSISGRARETQYFGPGTRLLVL.